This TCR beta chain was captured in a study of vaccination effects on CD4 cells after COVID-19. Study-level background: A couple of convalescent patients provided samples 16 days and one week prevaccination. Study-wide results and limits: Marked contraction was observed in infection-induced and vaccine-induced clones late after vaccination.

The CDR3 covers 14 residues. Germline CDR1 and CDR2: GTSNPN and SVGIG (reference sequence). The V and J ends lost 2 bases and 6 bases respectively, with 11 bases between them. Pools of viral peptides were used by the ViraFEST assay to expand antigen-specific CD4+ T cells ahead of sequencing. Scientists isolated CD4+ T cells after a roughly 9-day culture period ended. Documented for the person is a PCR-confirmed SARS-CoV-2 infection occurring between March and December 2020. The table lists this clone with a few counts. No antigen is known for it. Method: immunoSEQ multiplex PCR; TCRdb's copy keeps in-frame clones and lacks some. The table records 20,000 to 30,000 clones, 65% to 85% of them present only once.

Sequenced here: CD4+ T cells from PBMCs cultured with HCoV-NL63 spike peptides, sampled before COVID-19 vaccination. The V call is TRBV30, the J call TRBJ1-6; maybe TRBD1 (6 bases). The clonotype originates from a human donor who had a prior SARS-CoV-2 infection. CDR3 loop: CAWSFGTFNSPLHF. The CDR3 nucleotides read TGTGCCTGGAGTTTCGGGACATTTAATTCACCCCTCCACTTT.